The clone carrying this TCR beta chain came up once. This sample was taken from a study of blood T cell repertoires in COVID-19. The germline V gene has CDR1 LGHNA and CDR2 YSLEER. V dropped 0 bases and J dropped 4 bases, with 16 bases sitting between them. This CDR3 is built from 18 residues. Repertoires were generated with immunoSEQ multiplex PCR, while TCRdb's copy carries only in-frame clones and drops some. This table holds approximately 310,000 clones, over 75% found once. The TCR sequence derives from a man in his fifties or sixties with active or convalescent COVID-19. The sequenced sample consisted of peripheral blood. This chain uses TRBV4-3 with TRBJ1-6; D is possibly TRBD1 (6 bases). CDR3 residues: CASSQDLLTGVYNSPLHF. CDR3 DNA: TGCGCCAGCAGCCAAGATCTATTGACAGGCGTGTATAATTCACCCCTCCACTTT.